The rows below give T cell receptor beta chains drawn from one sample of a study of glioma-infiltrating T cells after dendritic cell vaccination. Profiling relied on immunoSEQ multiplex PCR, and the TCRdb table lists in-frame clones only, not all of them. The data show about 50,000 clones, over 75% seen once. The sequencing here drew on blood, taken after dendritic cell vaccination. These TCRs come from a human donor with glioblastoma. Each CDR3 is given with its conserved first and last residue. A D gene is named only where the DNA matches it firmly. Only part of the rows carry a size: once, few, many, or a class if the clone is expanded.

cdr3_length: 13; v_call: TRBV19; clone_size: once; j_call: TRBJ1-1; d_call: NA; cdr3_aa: CASSRVENTEAFF; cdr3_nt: TGTGCCAGTAGTCGGGTCGAGAACACTGAAGCTTTCTTT
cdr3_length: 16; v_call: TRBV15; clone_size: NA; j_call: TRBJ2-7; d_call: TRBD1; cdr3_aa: CATSRGGGQGAYEQYF; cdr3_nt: TGTGCCACCAGCAGAGGAGGGGGACAGGGGGCCTACGAGCAGTACTTC
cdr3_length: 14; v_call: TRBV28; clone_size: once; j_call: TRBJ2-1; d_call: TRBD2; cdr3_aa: CASSVLAGDNEQFF; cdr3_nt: TGTGCCAGCAGTGTCTTAGCGGGGGACAATGAGCAGTTCTTC
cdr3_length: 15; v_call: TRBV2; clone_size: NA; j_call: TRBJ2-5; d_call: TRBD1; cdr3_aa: CASRDTGGRGETQYF; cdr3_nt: TGTGCCAGCAGAGACACAGGGGGCCGGGGAGAGACCCAGTACTTC
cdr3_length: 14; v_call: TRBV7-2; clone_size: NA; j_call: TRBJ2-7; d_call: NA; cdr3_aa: CASSLEQNSYEQYF; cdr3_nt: TGTGCCAGCAGCTTAGAACAGAACTCCTACGAGCAGTACTTC
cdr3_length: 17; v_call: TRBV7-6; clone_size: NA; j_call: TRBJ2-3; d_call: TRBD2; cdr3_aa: CASSLGASGRAADTQYF; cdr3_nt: TGTGCCAGCAGCTTAGGTGCCAGCGGGAGGGCCGCAGATACGCAGTATTTT
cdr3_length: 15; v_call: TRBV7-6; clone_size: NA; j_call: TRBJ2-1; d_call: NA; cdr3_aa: CASSLAGSAPNEQFF; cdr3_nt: TGTGCCAGCAGCTTGGCGGGATCGGCGCCGAATGAGCAGTTCTTC
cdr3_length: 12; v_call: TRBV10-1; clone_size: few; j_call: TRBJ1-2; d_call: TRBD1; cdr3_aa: CASSHRGDGYTF; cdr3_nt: TGCGCCAGCTCGCACAGGGGAGACGGCTACACCTTC
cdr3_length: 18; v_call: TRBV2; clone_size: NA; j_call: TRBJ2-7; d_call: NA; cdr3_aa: CASSDGQGLTTKTYEQYF; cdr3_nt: TGTGCCAGCAGTGATGGACAGGGACTAACGACGAAAACCTACGAGCAGTACTTC
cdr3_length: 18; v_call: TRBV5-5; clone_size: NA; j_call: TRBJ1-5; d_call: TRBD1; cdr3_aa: CASSLEGQGARSNQPQHF; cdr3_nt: TGTGCCAGCAGCTTGGAGGGACAGGGGGCGAGGAGCAATCAGCCCCAGCATTTT
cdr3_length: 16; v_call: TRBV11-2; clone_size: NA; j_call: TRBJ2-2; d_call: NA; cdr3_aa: CASSHIRGANTGELFF; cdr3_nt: TGTGCCAGCAGCCATATCCGGGGTGCGAACACCGGGGAGCTGTTTTTT
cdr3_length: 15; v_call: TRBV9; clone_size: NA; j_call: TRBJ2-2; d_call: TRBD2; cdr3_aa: CASSVGTSGTGELFF; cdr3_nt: TGTGCCAGCAGCGTCGGGACTAGCGGGACCGGGGAGCTGTTTTTT
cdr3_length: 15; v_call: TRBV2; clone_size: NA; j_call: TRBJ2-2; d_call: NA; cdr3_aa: CASSGAGANTGELFF; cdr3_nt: TGTGCCAGCAGTGGGGCAGGGGCGAACACCGGGGAGCTGTTTTTT
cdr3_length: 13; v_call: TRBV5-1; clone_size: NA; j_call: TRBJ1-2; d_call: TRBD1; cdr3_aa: CASSFSGTEGYTF; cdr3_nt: TGCGCCAGCAGCTTTTCCGGGACAGAAGGCTACACCTTC
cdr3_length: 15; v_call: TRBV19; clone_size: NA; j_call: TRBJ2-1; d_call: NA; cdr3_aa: CASSIGQAFVSEQFF; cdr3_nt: TGTGCCAGTAGTATTGGCCAGGCTTTCGTCTCTGAGCAGTTCTTC
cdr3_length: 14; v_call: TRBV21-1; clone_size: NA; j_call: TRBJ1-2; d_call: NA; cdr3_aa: CASSPTGSSYGYTF; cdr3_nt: TGTGCCAGCAGCCCGACAGGTTCAAGCTATGGCTACACCTTC
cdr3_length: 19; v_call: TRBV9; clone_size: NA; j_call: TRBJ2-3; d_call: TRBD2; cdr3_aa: CASSVRLAGGTGSTDTQYF; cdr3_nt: TGTGCCAGCAGCGTACGGCTAGCGGGAGGGACTGGAAGCACAGATACGCAGTATTTT
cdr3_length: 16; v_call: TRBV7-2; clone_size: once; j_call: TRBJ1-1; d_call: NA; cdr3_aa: CASSLGQLNMNTEAFF; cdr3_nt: TGTGCCAGCAGCTTAGGACAGCTCAACATGAACACTGAAGCTTTCTTT
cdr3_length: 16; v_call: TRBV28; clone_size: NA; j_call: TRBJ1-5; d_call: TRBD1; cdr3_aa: CASSSASGQAYQPQHF; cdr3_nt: TGTGCCAGCAGTTCTGCCTCCGGACAGGCCTATCAGCCCCAGCATTTT
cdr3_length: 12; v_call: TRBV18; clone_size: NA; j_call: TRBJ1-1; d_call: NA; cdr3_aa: CASSPASGRAFF; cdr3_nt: TGTGCCAGCTCACCAGCTTCAGGGCGCGCTTTCTTT
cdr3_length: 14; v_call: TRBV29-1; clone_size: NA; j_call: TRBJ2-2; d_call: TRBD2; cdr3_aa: CSVATSGTGGELFF; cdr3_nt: TGCAGCGTTGCGACTAGCGGCACGGGCGGGGAGCTGTTTTTT
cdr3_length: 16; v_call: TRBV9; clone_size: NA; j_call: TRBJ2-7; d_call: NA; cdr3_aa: CASSPHIGGTSYEQYF; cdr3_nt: TGTGCCAGCAGTCCCCACATTGGGGGGACCTCCTACGAGCAGTACTTC
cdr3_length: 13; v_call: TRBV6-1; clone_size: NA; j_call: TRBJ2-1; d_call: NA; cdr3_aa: CASIVSGYNEQFF; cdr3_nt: TGTGCCAGCATTGTCTCCGGTTACAATGAGCAGTTCTTC
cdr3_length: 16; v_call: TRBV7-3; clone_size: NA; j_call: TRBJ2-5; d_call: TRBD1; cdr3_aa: CASSLWDRGIQETQYF; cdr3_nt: TGTGCCAGCAGCCTTTGGGACAGGGGGATCCAAGAGACCCAGTACTTC
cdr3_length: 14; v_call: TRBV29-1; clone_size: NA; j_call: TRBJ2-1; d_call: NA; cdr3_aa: CSVDDQRRHNEQFF; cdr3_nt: TGCAGCGTTGACGACCAGCGGAGGCACAATGAGCAGTTCTTC
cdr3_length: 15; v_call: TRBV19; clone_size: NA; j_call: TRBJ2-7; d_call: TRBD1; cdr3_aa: CASSITDRGSYEQYF; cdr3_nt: TGTGCCAGTAGTATAACGGACAGGGGTTCCTACGAGCAGTACTTC
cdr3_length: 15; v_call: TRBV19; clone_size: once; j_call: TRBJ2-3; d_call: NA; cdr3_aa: CASSINGFSTDTQYF; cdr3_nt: TGTGCCAGTAGTATCAACGGGTTCAGCACAGATACGCAGTATTTT
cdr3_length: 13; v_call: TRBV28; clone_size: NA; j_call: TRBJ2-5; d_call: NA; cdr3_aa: CASSLERQETQYF; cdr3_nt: TGTGCCAGCAGCCTAGAGAGACAGGAGACCCAGTACTTC
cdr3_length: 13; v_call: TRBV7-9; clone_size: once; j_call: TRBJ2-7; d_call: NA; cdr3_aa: CASSSESGYEQYF; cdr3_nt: TGTGCCAGCTCTAGTGAGAGCGGCTACGAGCAGTACTTC
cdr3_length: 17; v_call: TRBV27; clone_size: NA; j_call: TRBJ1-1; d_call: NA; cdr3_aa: CASSLSFRAGRRPEAFF; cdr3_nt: TGTGCCAGCAGTTTATCGTTCCGGGCAGGGCGGCGCCCTGAAGCTTTCTTT
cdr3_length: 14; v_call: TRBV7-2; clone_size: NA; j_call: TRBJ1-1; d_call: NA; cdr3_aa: CASSLKRLSTEAFF; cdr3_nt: TGTGCCAGCAGCTTGAAACGCTTGAGCACTGAAGCTTTCTTT
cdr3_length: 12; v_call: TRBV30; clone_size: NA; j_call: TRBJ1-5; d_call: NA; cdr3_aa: CAWSLIDQPQHF; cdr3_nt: TGTGCCTGGAGCTTAATCGATCAGCCCCAGCATTTT
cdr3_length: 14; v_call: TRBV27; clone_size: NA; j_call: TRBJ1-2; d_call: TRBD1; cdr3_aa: CASSFSGQGYGYTF; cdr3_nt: TGTGCCAGCAGTTTTTCGGGACAGGGGTATGGCTACACCTTC
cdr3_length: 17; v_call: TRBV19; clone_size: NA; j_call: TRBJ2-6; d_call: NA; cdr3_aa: CASSPDRLNSGANVLTF; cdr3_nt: TGTGCCAGTAGCCCGGACAGACTTAACTCTGGGGCCAACGTCCTGACTTTC
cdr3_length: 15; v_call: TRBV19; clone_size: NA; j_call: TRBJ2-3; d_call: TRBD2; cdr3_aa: CASKPGTSGTDTQYF; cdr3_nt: TGTGCCAGTAAACCCGGGACTAGCGGGACAGATACGCAGTATTTT
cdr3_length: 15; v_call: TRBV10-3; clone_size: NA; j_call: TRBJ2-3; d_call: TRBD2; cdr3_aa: CAATGLAGEADTQYF; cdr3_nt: TGTGCCGCCACGGGACTAGCGGGGGAGGCAGATACGCAGTATTTT
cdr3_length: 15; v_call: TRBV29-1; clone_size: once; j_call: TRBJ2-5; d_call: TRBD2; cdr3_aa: CSVGVASGMAETQYF; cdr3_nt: TGCAGCGTTGGGGTAGCTAGCGGGATGGCTGAGACCCAGTACTTC
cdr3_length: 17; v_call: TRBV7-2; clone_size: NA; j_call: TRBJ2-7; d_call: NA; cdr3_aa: CASSLNGGGQPFYEQYF; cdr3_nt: TGTGCCAGCAGCTTAAATGGTGGCGGCCAGCCCTTCTACGAGCAGTACTTC
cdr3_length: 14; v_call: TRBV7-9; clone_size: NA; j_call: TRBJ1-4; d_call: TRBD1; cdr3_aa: CASSLGQGVEKLFF; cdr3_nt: TGTGCCAGCAGCTTGGGACAGGGGGTCGAAAAACTGTTTTTT
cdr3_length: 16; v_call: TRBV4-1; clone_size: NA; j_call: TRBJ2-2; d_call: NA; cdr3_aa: CASSLHDRKNTGELFF; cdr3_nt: TGCGCCAGCAGCCTCCATGACAGAAAGAACACCGGGGAGCTGTTTTTT